Described below is a single T cell receptor beta chain sequence and its context. This record belongs to a study of blood T cell repertoires in COVID-19. About the study: The United States, Italy and Spain were the sources of the acute and convalescent COVID-19 samples.

Seattle's enrolled individuals joined amid active infection and were then monitored longitudinally. Sequencing was performed with immunoSEQ multiplex PCR; in TCRdb, only in-frame clones are kept and a portion is missing. Among fewer than 60,000 clones listed, roughly 93% were seen once. From germline, CDR1 is GTSNPN and CDR2 SVGIG (reference sequence). Germline trimming cut 5 bases from V and 4 bases from J; bases unmatched to any gene: 4. The CDR3 sequence is 14 residues long. This clonotype originated in a man aged 55 to 70 with COVID-19, enrolled during active disease. The sequenced material came from peripheral blood. The V call is TRBV30, the J call TRBJ2-2, with 10 bases aligning to TRBD1. CDR3 residues: CAWWDRGFTGELFF. CDR3 in DNA: TGTGCCTGGTGGGACAGGGGATTCACCGGGGAGCTGTTTTTT.